This T cell receptor (beta chain) was recorded in a study of blood T cell repertoires in COVID-19. Study summary: The United States, Italy and Spain were the sources of the acute and convalescent COVID-19 samples. Sample material is recorded as cDNA or gDNA derived from T cells, B-cell-depleted T cells, or PBMCs.

In the authors' workflow: Reference gene primer amplification in the assay estimated nucleated cell counts. Method: immunoSEQ multiplex PCR; TCRdb's copy keeps in-frame clones and lacks some. The DNA gave D and trimming, while V, J and clone size come from that table. The data show around 130,000 clones, with roughly 90% seen just once and roughly 18% held by the top ten. This receptor was obtained from a man aged 45-65 years with active or convalescent COVID-19. Sequences were obtained from peripheral blood.

CDR3 sequence reads: CATSSGISSGANVLTF. DNA of the CDR3: TGTGCCACCAGTTCAGGGATAAGCTCTGGGGCCAACGTCCTGACTTTC. The J gene is TRBJ2-6, the V gene TRBV24-1, with D maybe TRBD1 (5 bases). This CDR3 contains 16 residues. The germline V gene encodes CDR1 KGHDR and CDR2 SFDVKD. V was shortened by 6 bases and J by 0 bases, with 11 bases between the two germline ends.